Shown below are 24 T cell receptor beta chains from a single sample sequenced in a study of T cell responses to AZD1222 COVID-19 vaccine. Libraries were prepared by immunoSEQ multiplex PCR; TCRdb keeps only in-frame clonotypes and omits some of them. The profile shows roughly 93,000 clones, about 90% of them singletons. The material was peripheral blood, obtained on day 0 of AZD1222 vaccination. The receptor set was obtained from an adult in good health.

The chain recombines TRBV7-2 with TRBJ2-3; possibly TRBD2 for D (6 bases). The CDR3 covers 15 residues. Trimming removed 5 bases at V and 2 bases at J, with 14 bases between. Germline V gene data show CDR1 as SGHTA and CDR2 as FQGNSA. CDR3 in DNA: TGTGCCAGCAGCCGGGCGGGATCCTCCACAGATACGCAGTATTTT. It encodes CASSRAGSSTDTQYF. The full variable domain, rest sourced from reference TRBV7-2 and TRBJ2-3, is GAGVSQSPSNKVTEKGKDVELRCDPISGHTALYWYRQSLGQGLEFLIYFQGNSAPDKSGLPSDRFSAERTGGSVSTLTIQRTQQEDSAVYLCASSRAGSSTDTQYFGPGTRLTVL.

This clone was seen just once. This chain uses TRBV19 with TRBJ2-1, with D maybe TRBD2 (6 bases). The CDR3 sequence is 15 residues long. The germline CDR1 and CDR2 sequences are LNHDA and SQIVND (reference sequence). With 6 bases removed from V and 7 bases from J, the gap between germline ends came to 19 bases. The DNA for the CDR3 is TGTGCCAGTAGGCCCCGTGGAGGGATGTTGAATGAGCAGTTCTTC. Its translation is CASRPRGGMLNEQFF. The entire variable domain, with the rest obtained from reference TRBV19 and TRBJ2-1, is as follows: DGGITQSPKYLFRKEGQNVTLSCEQNLNHDAMYWYRQDPGQGLRLIYYSQIVNDFQKGDIAEGYSVSREKKESFPLTVTSAQKNPTAFYLCASRPRGGMLNEQFFGPGTRLTVL.

The chain's CDR3 is CASSLGLAIGETQYF. The CDR3 DNA follows: TGTGCCAGCAGCTTGGGACTAGCGATAGGAGAGACCCAGTACTTC. The chain recombines TRBV5-4 with TRBJ2-5, with 8 bases fitting TRBD2. The CDR3 loop spans 15 amino acids. With V trimmed by 0 bases and J by 4 bases, 5 bases remained unmatched. Germline CDR1 reads SGHNT; CDR2 reads YYREEE (reference sequence). The variable domain in full, completed from reference TRBV5-4 and TRBJ2-5, reads ETGVTQSPTHLIKTRGQQVTLRCSSQSGHNTVSWYQQALGQGPQFIFQYYREEENGRGNFPPRFSGLQFPNYSSELNVNALELDDSALYLCASSLGLAIGETQYFGPGTRLLVL.

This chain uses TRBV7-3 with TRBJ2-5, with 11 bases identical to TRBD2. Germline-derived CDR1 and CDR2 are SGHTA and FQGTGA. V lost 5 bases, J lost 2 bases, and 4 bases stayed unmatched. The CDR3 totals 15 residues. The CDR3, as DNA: TGTGCCAGCAGCGCCGGACTAGCGGGTCAAGAGACCCAGTACTTC. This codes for CASSAGLAGQETQYF.

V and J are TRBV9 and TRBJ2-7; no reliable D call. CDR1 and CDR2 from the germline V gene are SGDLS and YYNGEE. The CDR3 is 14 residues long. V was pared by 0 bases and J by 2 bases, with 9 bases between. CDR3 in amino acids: CASSVGFLPYEQYF. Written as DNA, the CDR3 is TGTGCCAGCAGCGTAGGATTTCTACCCTACGAGCAGTACTTC.

The CDR3 protein is CAISGDGRMNTEAFF. In DNA form, the CDR3 reads TGTGCCATCAGTGGCGACGGTAGAATGAACACTGAAGCTTTCTTT. J is TRBJ1-1 and V is TRBV10-3; no definite D call. Per germline, CDR1 ENHRY and CDR2 SYGVKD. This CDR3 region has 15 residues. V was clipped by 4 bases and J by 0 bases, with 12 bases between them.

CDR3 in amino acids: CASSFLQGEGYTF. The CDR3 DNA follows: TGTGCCAGCAGCTTTCTCCAGGGGGAGGGCTACACCTTC. The chain has TRBV7-9 and TRBJ1-2, with 7 bases matching TRBD1. The CDR3 loop spans 13 amino acids. CDR1 and CDR2 from the germline V gene are SEHNR and FQNEAQ (reference sequence). The V gene end was trimmed by 3 bases and the J gene end by 8 bases; junction bases not matched to a gene: 6.

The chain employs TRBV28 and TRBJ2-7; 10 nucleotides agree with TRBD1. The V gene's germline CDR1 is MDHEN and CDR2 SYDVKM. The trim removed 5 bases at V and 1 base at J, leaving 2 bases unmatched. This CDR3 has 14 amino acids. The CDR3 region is CASSRTGGSYEQYF. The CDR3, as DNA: TGTGCCAGCAGTAGGACAGGGGGTTCCTACGAGCAGTACTTC.

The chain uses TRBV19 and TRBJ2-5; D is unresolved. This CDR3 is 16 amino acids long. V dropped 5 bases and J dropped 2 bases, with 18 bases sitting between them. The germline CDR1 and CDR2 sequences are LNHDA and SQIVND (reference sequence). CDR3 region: CASSGYSQTLQETQYF. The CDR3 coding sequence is TGTGCCAGTAGTGGTTACAGCCAGACCCTTCAAGAGACCCAGTACTTC.

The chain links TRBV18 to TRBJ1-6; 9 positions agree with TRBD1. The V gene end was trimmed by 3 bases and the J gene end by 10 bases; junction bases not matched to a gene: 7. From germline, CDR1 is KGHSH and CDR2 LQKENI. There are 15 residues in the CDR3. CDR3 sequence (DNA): TGTGCCAGCTCACCGGGACAGGGTCAGCGGTCACCCCTCCACTTT. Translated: CASSPGQGQRSPLHF.

The CDR3 bases are TGTGCCAGCAGTGCTTTCACAGATCAGCCCCAGCATTTT. The encoded protein is CASSAFTDQPQHF. The chain joins TRBV2 to TRBJ1-5; D uncertain. The ends were cut back, 4 bases at V and 5 bases at J, with 9 bases in the middle. The CDR3 spans 13 residues. Looked up from germline, CDR1 is SNHLY and CDR2 is FYNNEI.

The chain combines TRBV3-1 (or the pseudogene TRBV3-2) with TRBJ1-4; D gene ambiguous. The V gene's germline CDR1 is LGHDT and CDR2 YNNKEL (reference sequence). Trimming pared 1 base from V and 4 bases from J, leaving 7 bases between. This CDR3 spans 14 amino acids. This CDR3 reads CASSQGGINEKLFF. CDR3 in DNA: TGTGCCAGCAGCCAAGGGGGAATTAATGAAAAACTGTTTTTT.

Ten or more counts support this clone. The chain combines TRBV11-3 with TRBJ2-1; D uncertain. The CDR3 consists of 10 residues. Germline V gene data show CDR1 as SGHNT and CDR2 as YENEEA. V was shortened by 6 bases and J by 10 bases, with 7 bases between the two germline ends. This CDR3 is CASSSHEQFF. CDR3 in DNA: TGTGCCAGCAGTTCCCACGAGCAGTTCTTC.

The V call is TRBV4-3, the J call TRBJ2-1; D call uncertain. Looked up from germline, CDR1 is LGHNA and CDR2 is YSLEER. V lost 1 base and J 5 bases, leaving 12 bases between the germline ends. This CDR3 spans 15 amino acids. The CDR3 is CASSQAGSGDNEQFF. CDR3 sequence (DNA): TGCGCCAGCAGCCAAGCCGGTAGTGGGGACAATGAGCAGTTCTTC.

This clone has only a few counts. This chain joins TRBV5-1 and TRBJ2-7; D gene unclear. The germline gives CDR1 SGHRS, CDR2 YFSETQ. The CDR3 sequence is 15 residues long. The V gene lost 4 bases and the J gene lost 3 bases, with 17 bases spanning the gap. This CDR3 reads CASSPDGNWGYEQYF. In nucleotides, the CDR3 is TGCGCCAGCAGCCCGGACGGAAATTGGGGCTACGAGCAGTACTTC.

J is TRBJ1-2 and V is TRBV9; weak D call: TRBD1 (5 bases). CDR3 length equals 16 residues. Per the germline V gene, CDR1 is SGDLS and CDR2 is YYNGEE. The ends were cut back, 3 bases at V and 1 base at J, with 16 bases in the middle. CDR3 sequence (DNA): TGTGCCAGCAGCGGAGGGGAGGGATCGATTAACTATGGCTACACCTTC. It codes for CASSGGEGSINYGYTF.

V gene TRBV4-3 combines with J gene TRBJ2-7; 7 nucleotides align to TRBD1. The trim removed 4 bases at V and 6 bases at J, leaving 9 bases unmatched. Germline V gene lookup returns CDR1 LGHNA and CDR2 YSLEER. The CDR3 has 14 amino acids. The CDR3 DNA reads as TGCGCCAGCAGCCGTGGACAGGTGAGCGGCGAGCAGTACTTC. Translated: CASSRGQVSGEQYF.

The CDR3 loop is CASSLTGLAGLNYNEQFF. The CDR3 DNA reads TGTGCCAGCAGCTTAACGGGCCTAGCGGGATTAAACTACAATGAGCAGTTCTTC. The V gene is TRBV7-3, the J gene TRBJ2-1; 9 bases are a match to TRBD2. Germline lookup yields CDR1 SGHTA and CDR2 FQGTGA. The J segment lost 3 bases and the V segment lost 0 bases, leaving 9 bases of the junction unmatched. CDR3 length: 18 residues.

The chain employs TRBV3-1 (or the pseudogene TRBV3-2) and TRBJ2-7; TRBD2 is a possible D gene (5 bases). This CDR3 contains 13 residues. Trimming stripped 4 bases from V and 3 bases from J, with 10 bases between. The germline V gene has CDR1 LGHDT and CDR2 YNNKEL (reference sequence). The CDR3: CASSRGINYEQYF. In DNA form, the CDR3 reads TGTGCCAGCAGCCGAGGGATTAACTACGAGCAGTACTTC.

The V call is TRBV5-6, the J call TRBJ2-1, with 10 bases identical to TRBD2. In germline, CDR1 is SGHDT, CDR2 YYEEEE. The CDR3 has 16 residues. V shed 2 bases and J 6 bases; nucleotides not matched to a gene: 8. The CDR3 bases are TGTGCCAGCAGCTTTCTAGCACTAGCGGGAAGCAATGAGCAGTTCTTC. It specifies CASSFLALAGSNEQFF.

The CDR3 is CASSLTPGQGGHEQYF. As DNA, the CDR3 is TGCGCCAGCAGCCTCACGCCGGGACAGGGGGGTCACGAGCAGTACTTC. The V and J genes are TRBV4-1 and TRBJ2-7, with 11 bases lining up with TRBD1. Losses at the gene ends were 4 bases for V and 5 bases for J; bases not matched to a gene: 10. This CDR3 spans 16 amino acids. Per germline, CDR1 MGHRA and CDR2 YSYEKL.

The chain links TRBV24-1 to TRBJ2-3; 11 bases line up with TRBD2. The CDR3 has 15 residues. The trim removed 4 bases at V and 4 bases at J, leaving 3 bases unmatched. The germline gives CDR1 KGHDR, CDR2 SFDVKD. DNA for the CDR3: TGTGCCACCAGTGAGGTAGCGGGAGGGGCAGATACGCAGTATTTT. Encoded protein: CATSEVAGGADTQYF.

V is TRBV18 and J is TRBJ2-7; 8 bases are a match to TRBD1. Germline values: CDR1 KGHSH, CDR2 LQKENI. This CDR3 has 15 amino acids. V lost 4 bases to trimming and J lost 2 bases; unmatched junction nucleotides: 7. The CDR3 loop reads CASSLDRAFPYEQYF. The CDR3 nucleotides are TGTGCCAGCTCACTGGACAGGGCTTTTCCCTACGAGCAGTACTTC.

CDR3 protein: CASTIGHAGFTDTQYF. CDR3 DNA: TGTGCCAGCACCATAGGCCACGCGGGGTTCACAGATACGCAGTATTTT. The gene calls are TRBV9 and TRBJ2-3; weak D call: TRBD2 (6 bases). Germline assignment: CDR1 SGDLS and CDR2 YYNGEE. Trimming left V 6 bases short and J 2 bases short, with 19 bases between. The CDR3 consists of 16 residues.